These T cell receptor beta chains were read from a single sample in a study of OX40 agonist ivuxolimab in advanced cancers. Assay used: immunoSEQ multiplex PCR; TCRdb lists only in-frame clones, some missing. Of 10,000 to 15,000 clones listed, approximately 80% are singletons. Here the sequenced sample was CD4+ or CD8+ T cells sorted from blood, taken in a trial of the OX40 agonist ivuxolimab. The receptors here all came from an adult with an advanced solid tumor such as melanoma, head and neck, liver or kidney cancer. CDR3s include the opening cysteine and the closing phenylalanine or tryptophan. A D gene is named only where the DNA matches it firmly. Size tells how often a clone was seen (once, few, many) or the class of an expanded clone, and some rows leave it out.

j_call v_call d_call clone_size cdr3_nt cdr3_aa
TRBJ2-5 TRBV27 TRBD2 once TGTGCCAGCAGTTGGCGACTAGCGGGGAGTGAGACCCAGTACTTC CASSWRLAGSETQYF
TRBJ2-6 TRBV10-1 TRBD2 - TGCGCCAGCAGTGAGTTGCCTCCGGGGAGGGAAAGCTCTGGGGCCAACGTCCTGACTTTC CASSELPPGRESSGANVLTF
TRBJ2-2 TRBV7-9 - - TGTGCCAGCAGCTTAGCGGGTGACAACACCGGGGAGCTGTTTTTT CASSLAGDNTGELFF
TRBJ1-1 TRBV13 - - TGTGCCAGCAGCTTCTCCGGGGGAAACACTGAAGCTTTCTTT CASSFSGGNTEAFF
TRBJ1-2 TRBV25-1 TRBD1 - TGTGCCAGCGGACAGGCTAACTATGGCTACACCTTC CASGQANYGYTF
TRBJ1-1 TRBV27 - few TGTGCCAGCAGTTTAGGAGGGAACACTGAAGCTTTCTTT CASSLGGNTEAFF
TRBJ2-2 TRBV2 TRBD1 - TGTGCCAGCAGTGATTATCAGGGGGCGACTTACACCGGGGAGCTGTTTTTT CASSDYQGATYTGELFF
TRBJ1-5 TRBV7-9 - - TGTGCCAGCAGCTTAGAACAGATGGGGCAGCCCCAGCATTTT CASSLEQMGQPQHF
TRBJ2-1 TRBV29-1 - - TGCAGCGTTGCACGCGCGGACCAACTCGGCGATGAGCAGTTCTTC CSVARADQLGDEQFF
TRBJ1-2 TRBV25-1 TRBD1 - TGTGCCAGCAGTGTAGGGGACAGCTTCTATGGCTACACCTTC CASSVGDSFYGYTF
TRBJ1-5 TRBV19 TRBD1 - TGTGCCAGTAGGGACAGGGGTCTCGGTCAGCCCCAGCATTTT CASRDRGLGQPQHF
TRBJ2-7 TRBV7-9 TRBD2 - TGTGCCAGCAGCTTAGTAGCGGGGGCCTACGAGCAGTACTTC CASSLVAGAYEQYF
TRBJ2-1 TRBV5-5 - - TGTGCCAGCAGCTCAGGTAATAATGAGCAGTTCTTC CASSSGNNEQFF
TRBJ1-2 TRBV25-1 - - TGTGCCAGCAGTGAATATGTGGGGATCGGACCAGGAAGATTTGGCTACACCTTC CASSEYVGIGPGRFGYTF
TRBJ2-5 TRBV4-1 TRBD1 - TGCGCCAGCAGCCCCGAGACAGGGGACGAGACCCAGTACTTC CASSPETGDETQYF
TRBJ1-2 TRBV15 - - TGTGCCACCAGCAGAGTCGCGGCAGGGAGTGACTATGGCTACACCTTC CATSRVAAGSDYGYTF
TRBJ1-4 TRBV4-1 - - TGCGCCAGCAGTTTTACTCCCGGCACGGCGGCAACTAATGAAAAACTGTTTTTT CASSFTPGTAATNEKLFF
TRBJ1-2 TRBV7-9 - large TGTGCCATCGCCGAAGGAGGCTACACCTTC CAIAEGGYTF
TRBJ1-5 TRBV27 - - TGTGCCAGCAGTTTGGTCAGTAATCAGCCCCAGCATTTT CASSLVSNQPQHF
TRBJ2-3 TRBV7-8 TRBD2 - TGTGCCAGCAGCTACACCGGACTAGCGGGAGTAGATACGCAGTATTTT CASSYTGLAGVDTQYF
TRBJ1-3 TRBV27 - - TGTGCCAGCAGTTTAGGCCCAGGCTACTCTGGAAACACCATATATTTT CASSLGPGYSGNTIYF
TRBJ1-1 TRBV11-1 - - TGTGCCAGCAGCTTAGCTCCCAACACTGAAGCTTTCTTT CASSLAPNTEAFF
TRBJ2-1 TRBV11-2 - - TGTGCCAGCAGCTACCAGGACAGTTACAATGAGCAGTTCTTC CASSYQDSYNEQFF
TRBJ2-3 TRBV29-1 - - TGCAGCGTTGATTTGGGACCTAGCACAGATACGCAGTATTTT CSVDLGPSTDTQYF
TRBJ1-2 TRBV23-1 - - TGCGCCAGCAGTCAATTAAGGGGAATAAGGGGAGTGGCGGGTCCTTTTAAGTGTAGCTATGGCTACACCTTC CASSQLRGIRGVAGPFKCSYGYTF
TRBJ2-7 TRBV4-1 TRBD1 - TGCGCCAGCAGCCAACGACAGGGTGGCTACGAGCAGTACTTC CASSQRQGGYEQYF
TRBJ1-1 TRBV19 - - TGTGCCAGTAGTATAGATAGGGACCCACTGAACACTGAAGCTTTCTTT CASSIDRDPLNTEAFF
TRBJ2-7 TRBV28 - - TGTGCCAGCAGTCCGGGAGAGGGCTACGAGCAGTACTTC CASSPGEGYEQYF
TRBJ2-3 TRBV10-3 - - TGTGCCATGAGTAATACGGAGTGGGATACGCAGTATTTT CAMSNTEWDTQYF
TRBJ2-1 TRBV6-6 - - TGTGCCAGCAGCCCCGGGACGGACAGCTCCTACAATGAGCAGTTCTTC CASSPGTDSSYNEQFF
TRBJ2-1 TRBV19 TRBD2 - TGTGCCAGTAGTAGCGCCAGGGCGGGACTAGGTTACAATGAGCAGTTCTTC CASSSARAGLGYNEQFF
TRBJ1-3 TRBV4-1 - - TGCGCCAGCAGCCAAGAGGGATATCAGCCGAGCTCTGGAAACACCATATATTTT CASSQEGYQPSSGNTIYF
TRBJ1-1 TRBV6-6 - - TGTGCCAGCTCAGAGGTGGGCACTGAAGCTTTCTTT CASSEVGTEAFF
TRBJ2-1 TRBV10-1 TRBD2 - TGCGCCAGCAGTGAGTCTGGGACTAGCCACAATGAGCAGTTCTTC CASSESGTSHNEQFF
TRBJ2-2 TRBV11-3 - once TGTGCCAGCAGCTTAACTTGGGGGCAGGGGAACACCGGGGAGCTGTTTTTT CASSLTWGQGNTGELFF
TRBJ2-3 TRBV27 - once TGTGCCAGCAGTTTATTTAGCACAGATACGCAGTATTTT CASSLFSTDTQYF
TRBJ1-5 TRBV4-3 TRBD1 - TGCGCCAGCAGCCGGGACAGGGGGGGACAGCCCCAGCATTTT CASSRDRGGQPQHF
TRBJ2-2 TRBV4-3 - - TGCGCCAGCAGCCAGTGGCTAGGGGATCCCGGGGAGCTGTTTTTT CASSQWLGDPGELFF
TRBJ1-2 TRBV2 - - TGTGCCAGCGGAGGGAACTATGGCTACACCTTC CASGGNYGYTF
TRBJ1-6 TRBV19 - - TGTGCCAGTAGTATAGTGGTCCGTGGGGATTCACCCCTCCACTTT CASSIVVRGDSPLHF
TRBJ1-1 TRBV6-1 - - TGTGCCAGCAACCGCAGGGGTCCGGTGGCTGAAGCTTTCTTT CASNRRGPVAEAFF
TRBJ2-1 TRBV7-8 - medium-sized TGTGCCAGCAGCGGGGCAGGGAGCTCCTACAATGAGCAGTTCTTC CASSGAGSSYNEQFF
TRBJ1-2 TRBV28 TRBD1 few TGTGCCAGCAGTTTATCGAGGACAGGGGAAGGCTACACCTTC CASSLSRTGEGYTF
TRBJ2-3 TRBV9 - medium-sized TGTGCCAGCAGCGTAGAGGGGACGAACACAGATACGCAGTATTTT CASSVEGTNTDTQYF
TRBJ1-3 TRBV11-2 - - TGTGCCAGCAGCCTCTCTGGACAGATCTCAATAAGGGGATTATATTTT CASSLSGQISIRGLYF
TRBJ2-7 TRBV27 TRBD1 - TGTGCCAGCAGACCGAGAGGGACAGGCGACTTCTACGAGCAGTACTTC CASRPRGTGDFYEQYF
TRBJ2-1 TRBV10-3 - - TGTGCCATCAAAGTCGGCGGGACCTACAATGAGCAGTTCTTC CAIKVGGTYNEQFF
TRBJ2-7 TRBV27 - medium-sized TGTGCCAGCAGCCCCGGGACAAACGAGCAGTACTTC CASSPGTNEQYF
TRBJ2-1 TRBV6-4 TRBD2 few TGTGCCAGCAGCGGGGCGGGAGGGTCCAATGAGCAGTTCTTC CASSGAGGSNEQFF